Sequencing of this TCR beta chain was carried out in a study of beta chain features in type 1 diabetes. Looking at the study overall: Examination covered around 110 million sorted cells spanning all samples.

Stem cell-like memory, regulatory, central memory and naive CD4+ cells were sorted via CD45RO/CCR7/CD25/CD127/CD95/CD27. Each population that was sorted was more than 95% pure. This clone was counted between two and nine times. Its antigen is undetermined. The CDR3 extends over 14 amino acids. CDR1 is SGHRS, CDR2 YFSETQ, per germline. Trimming pared 4 bases from V and 3 bases from J, leaving 14 bases between. Findings and caveats of the study: Type 1 diabetes patients had moderately but significantly shorter TCRB CDR3s in all four CD4+ subsets. Cells with high TCR expression could be over-represented when cDNA is sequenced.

The isolated RNA, all of it, was reverse transcribed, so expressed TCRB transcripts were what got sequenced. The protocol was immunoSEQ multiplex PCR, while the TCRdb copy is restricted to in-frame clones and leaves out a portion. The sample records almost 350,000 clones, around 9.3% being singletons. This chain uses TRBV5-1 with TRBJ2-7, with a tentative D call TRBD1 (6 bases). The sequencing input was central memory CD4+ T cells from blood. The clonotype comes from a man aged 25-45 years with type 1 diabetes. The CDR3 is CASSVQGGDYEQYF. The DNA for the CDR3 is TGCGCCAGCAGCGTACAGGGTGGAGACTACGAGCAGTACTTC.